The present entry profiles one T cell receptor beta chain with its context. Deletions cut 5 bases from V and 2 bases from J, with 11 bases between. The CDR3 runs 13 residues. CDR1 and CDR2 from the germline V gene are SGHRS and YFSETQ. Terminally differentiated effector memory CD45RA+ cells were excluded by CCR7 positive selection of CD45RO-negative cells. The sample comes from a study of shared clonotypes between healthy human individuals. Only in-frame clones appear in the TCRdb table, and some are missing; sequencing was by immunoSEQ multiplex PCR. The sample includes about 2 million clones, about 95% of them seen just once.

The specimen sequenced was naive CD8+ T cells sorted from blood. The chain joins TRBV5-1 to TRBJ2-7; possible D gene TRBD2, 6 bases. The sequence came from a young man in good health. The CDR3 is CASSYGGTYEQYF. The CDR3 DNA sequence: TGCGCCAGCAGTTACGGGGGTACCTACGAGCAGTACTTC.